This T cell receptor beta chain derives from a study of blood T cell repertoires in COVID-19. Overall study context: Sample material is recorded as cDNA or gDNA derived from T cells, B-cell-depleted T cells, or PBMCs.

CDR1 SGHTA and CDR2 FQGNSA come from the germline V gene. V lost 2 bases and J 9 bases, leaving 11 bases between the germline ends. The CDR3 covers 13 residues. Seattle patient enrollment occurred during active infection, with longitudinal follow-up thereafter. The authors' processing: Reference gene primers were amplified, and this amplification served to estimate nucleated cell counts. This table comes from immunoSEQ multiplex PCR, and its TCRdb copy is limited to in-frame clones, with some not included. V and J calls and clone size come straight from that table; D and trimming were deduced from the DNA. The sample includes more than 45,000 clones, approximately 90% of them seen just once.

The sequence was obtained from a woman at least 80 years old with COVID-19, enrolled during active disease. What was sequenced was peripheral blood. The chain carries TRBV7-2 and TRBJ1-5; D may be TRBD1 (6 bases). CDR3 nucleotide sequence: TGTGCCAGCAGCTTAAAGGGGGTTCGGCCCCAGCATTTT. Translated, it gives CASSLKGVRPQHF. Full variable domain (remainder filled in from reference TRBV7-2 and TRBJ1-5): GAGVSQSPSNKVTEKGKDVELRCDPISGHTALYWYRQSLGQGLEFLIYFQGNSAPDKSGLPSDRFSAERTGGSVSTLTIQRTQQEDSAVYLCASSLKGVRPQHFGDGTRLSIL.